This T cell receptor beta chain derives from a study of blood T cell repertoires in COVID-19. Across fewer than 25 US areas, participants ranged in age from about 18 to 89 years. Clinical histories supplied by participants themselves formed the basis of cohort assignment. Per the authors' pipeline: Reference gene primer amplification gave nucleated cell count estimates. Generated by immunoSEQ multiplex PCR, the TCRdb table keeps only in-frame clones and is missing some. V, J and clone size were drawn from that table, and D and trimming were deduced from the DNA. The data hold about 480,000 clones, with roughly 87% observed a single time. Germline CDR1 SGHTA, CDR2 FQGTGA. The CDR3 runs 16 residues. The V end was cut by 2 bases, the J end by 4 bases, with 18 bases between.

The clonotype originates from a woman under 30 with acute COVID-19. Sequencing used PBMCs or T cells enriched from blood (not recorded which). The chain is built from TRBV7-3 and TRBJ2-7; D might be TRBD2 (6 bases). The CDR3 here is CASSLGQGLSAYEQYF. The CDR3 DNA reads as TGTGCCAGCAGCTTAGGACAAGGACTATCCGCTTACGAGCAGTACTTC.